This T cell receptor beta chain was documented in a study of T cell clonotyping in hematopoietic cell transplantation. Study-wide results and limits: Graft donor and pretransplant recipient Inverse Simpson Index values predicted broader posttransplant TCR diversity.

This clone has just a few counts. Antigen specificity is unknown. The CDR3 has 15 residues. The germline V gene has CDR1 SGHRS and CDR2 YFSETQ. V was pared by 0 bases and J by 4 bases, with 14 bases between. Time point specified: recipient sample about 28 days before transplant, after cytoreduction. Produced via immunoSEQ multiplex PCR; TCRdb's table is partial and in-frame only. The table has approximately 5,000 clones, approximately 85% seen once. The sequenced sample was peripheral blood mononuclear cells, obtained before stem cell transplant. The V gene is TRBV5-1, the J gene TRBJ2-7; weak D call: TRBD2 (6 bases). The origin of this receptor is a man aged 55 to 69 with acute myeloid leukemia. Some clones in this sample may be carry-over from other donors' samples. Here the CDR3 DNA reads TGCGCCAGCAGCTTGGGGTGGGACTTCGGGTACGAGCAGTACTTC. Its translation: CASSLGWDFGYEQYF.